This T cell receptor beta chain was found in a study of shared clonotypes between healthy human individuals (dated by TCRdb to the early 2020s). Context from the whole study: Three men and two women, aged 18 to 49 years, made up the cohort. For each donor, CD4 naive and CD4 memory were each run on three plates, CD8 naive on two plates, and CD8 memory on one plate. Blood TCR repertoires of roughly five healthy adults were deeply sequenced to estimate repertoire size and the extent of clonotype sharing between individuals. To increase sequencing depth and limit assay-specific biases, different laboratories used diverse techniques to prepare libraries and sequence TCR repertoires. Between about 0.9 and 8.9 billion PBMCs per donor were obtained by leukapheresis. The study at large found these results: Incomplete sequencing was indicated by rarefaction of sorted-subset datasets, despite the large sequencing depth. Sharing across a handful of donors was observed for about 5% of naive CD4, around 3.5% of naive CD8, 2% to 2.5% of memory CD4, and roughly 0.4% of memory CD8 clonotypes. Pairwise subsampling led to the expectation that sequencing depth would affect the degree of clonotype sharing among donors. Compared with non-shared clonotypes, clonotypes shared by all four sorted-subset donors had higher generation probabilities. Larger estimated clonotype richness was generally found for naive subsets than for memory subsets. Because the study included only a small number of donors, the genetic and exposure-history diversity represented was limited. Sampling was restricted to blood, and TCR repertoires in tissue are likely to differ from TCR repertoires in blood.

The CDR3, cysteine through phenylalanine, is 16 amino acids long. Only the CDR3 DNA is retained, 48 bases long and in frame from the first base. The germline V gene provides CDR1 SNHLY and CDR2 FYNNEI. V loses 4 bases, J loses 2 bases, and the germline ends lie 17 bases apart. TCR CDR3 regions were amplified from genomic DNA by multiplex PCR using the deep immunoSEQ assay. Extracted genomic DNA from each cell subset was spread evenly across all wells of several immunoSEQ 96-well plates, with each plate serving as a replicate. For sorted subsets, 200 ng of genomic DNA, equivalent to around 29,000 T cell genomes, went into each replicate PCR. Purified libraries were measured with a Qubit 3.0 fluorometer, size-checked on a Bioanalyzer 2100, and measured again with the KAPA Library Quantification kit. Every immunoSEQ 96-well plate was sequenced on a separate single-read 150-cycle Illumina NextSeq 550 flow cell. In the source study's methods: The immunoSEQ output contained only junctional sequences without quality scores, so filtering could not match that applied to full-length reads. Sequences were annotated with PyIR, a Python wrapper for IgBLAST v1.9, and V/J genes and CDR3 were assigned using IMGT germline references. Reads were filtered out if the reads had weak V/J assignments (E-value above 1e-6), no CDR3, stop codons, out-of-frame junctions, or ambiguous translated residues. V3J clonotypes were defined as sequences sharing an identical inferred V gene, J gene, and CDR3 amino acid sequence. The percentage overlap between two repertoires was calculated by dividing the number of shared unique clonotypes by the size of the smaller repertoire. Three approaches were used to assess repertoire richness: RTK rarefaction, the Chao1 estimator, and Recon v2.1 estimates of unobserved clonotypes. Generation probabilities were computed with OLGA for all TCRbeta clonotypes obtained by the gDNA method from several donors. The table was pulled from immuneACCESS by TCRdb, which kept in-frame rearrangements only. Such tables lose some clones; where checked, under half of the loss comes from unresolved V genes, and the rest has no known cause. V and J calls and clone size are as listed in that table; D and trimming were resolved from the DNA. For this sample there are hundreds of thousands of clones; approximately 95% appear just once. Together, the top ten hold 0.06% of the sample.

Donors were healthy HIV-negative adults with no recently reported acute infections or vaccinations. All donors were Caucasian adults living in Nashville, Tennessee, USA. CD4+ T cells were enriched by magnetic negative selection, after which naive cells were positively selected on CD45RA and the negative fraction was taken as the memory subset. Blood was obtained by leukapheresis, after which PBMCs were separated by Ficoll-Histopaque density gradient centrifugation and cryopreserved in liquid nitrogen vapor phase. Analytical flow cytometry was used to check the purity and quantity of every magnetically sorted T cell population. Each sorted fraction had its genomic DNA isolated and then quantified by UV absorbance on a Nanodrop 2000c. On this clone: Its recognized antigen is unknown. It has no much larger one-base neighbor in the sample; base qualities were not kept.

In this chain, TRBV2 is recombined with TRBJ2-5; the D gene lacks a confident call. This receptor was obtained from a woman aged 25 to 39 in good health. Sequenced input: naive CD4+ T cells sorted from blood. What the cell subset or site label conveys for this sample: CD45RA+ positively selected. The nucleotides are TGTGCCAGCAGTGGACGAACCCTTAAGAGACAAGAGACCCAGTACTTC. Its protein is CASSGRTLKRQETQYF.